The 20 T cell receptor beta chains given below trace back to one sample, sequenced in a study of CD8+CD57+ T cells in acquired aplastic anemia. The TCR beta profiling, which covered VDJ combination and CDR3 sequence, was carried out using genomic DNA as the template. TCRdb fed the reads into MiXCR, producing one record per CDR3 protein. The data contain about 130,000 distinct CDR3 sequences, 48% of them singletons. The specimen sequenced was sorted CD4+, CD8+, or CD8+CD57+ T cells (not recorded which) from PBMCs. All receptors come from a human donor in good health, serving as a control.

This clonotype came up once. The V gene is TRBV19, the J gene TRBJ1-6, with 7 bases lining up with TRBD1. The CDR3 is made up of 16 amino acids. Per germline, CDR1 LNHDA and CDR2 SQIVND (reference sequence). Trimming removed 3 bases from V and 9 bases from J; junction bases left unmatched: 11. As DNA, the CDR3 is TGTGCCAGTAGTATGCCCCGGAGACAGGGTTTTTCACCCCTCCACTTT. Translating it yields CASSMPRRQGFSPLHF. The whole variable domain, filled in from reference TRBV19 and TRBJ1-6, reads DGGITQSPKYLFRKEGQNVTLSCEQNLNHDAMYWYRQDPGQGLRLIYYSQIVNDFQKGDIAEGYSVSREKKESFPLTVTSAQKNPTAFYLCASSMPRRQGFSPLHFGNGTRLTVT.

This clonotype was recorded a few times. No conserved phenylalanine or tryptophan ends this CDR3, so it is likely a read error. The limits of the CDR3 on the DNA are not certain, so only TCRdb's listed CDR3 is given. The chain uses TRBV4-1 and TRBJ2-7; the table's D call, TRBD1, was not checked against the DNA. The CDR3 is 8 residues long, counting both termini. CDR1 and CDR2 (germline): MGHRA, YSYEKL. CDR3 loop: CASSQPRQ.

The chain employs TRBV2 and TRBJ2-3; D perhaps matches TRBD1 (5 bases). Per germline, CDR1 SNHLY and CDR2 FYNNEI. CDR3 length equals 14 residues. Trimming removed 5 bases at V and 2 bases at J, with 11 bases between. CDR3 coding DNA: TGTGCCAGCAGTATGACAGTGCACACAGATACGCAGTATTTT. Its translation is CASSMTVHTDTQYF.

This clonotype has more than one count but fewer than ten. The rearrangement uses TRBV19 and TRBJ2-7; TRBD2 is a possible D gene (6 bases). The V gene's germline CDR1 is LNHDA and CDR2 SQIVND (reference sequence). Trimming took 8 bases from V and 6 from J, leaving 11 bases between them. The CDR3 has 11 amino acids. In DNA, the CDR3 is TGTGCCAGTGGGTGGGGAGGCGAGCAGTACTTC. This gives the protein CASGWGGEQYF.

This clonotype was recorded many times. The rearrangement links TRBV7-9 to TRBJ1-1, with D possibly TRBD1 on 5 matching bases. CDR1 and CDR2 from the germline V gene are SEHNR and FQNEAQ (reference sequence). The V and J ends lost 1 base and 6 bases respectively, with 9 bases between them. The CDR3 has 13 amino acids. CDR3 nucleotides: TGTGCCAGCAGCTTAGATGACAGCGCTGAAGCTTTCTTT. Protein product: CASSLDDSAEAFF.

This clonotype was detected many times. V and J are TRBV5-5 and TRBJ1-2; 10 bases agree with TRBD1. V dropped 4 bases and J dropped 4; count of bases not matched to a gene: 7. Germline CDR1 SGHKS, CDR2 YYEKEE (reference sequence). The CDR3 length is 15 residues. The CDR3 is CASSMGDRGTYGYTF. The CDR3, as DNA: TGTGCCAGCAGCATGGGGGACAGGGGAACCTATGGCTACACCTTC. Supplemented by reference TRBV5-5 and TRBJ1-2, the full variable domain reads DAGVTQSPTHLIKTRGQQVTLRCSPISGHKSVSWYQQVLGQGPQFIFQYYEKEERGRGNFPDRFSARQFPNYSSELNVNALLLGDSALYLCASSMGDRGTYGYTFGSGTRLTVV.

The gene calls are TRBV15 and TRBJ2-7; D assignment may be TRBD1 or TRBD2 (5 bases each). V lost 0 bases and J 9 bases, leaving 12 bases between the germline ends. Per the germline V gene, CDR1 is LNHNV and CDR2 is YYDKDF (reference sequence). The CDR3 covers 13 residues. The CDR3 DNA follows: TGTGCCACCAGCAGAGAGAGGGGCCTAGGGCAGTACTTC. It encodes CATSRERGLGQYF.

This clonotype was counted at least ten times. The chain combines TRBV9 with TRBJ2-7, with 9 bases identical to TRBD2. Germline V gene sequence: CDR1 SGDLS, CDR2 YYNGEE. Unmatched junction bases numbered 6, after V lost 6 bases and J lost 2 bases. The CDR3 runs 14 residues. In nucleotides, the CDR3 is TGTGCCAGCACCCCGGGACTAGCTGCCTACGAGCAGTACTTC. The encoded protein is CASTPGLAAYEQYF.

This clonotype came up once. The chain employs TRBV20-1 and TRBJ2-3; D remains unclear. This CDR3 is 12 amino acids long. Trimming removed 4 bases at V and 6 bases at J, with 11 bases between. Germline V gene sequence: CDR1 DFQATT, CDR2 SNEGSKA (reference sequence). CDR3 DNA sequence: TGCAGTGCTAAGATGTATGAGGATACGCAGTATTTT. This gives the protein CSAKMYEDTQYF.

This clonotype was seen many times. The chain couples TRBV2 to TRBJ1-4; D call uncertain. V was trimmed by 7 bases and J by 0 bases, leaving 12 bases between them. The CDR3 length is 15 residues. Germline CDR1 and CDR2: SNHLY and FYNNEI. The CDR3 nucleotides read TGTGCCAGCAAGTTCCGGAGTGCAACTAATGAAAAACTGTTTTTT. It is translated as CASKFRSATNEKLFF. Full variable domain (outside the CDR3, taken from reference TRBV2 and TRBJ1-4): EPEVTQTPSHQVTQMGQEVILRCVPISNHLYFYWYRQILGQKVEFLVSFYNNEISEKSEIFDDQFSVERPDGSNFTLKIRSTKLEDSAMYFCASKFRSATNEKLFFGSGTQLSVL.

The CDR3 reads CASSKSSSYEQYF. The CDR3 nucleotides read TGCGCCAGCAGTAAATCAAGCTCCTACGAGCAGTACTTC. This rearrangement joins TRBV10-1 to TRBJ2-7; D uncertain. Germline V lookup: CDR1 WNHNN, CDR2 SYGVQD (reference sequence). V lost 5 bases, J lost 0 bases, and 8 bases lay in between. This CDR3 is 13 amino acids long.

CDR3 DNA: TGCAGTGCTCTCTCCCTGGGCGAAGCCAACTATGGCTACACCTTC. Encoded protein: CSALSLGEANYGYTF. The rearrangement links TRBV20-1 to TRBJ1-2, with D unclear. Trimming shortened V by 5 bases and J by 2 bases, and 18 bases separated the two germline ends. There are 15 residues in the CDR3. Germline loops: CDR1 DFQATT, CDR2 SNEGSKA (reference sequence).

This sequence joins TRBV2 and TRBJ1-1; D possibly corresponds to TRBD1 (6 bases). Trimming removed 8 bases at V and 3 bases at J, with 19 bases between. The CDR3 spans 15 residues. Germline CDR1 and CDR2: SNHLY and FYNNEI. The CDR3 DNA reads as TGTGCCAGCGGAGGGAGGGCGGGGGGCTACACTGAAGCTTTCTTT. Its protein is CASGGRAGGYTEAFF. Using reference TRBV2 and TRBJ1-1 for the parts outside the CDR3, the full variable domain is EPEVTQTPSHQVTQMGQEVILRCVPISNHLYFYWYRQILGQKVEFLVSFYNNEISEKSEIFDDQFSVERPDGSNFTLKIRSTKLEDSAMYFCASGGRAGGYTEAFFGQGTRLTVV.

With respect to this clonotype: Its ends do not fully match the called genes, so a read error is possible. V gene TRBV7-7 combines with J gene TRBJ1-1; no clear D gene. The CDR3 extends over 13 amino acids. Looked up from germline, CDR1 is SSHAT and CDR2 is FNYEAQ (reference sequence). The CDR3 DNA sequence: TGTGCTAGCAGCTCAACCCACAGCACTGAAGCTTTCTTT. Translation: CASSSTHSTEAFF. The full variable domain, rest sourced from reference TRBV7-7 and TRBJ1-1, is GAGVSQSPRYKVTKRGQDVTLRCDPISSHATLYWYQQALGQGPEFLTYFNYEAQPDKSGLPSDRFSAERPEGSISTLTIQRTEQRDSAMYRCASSSTHSTEAFFGQGTRLTVV.

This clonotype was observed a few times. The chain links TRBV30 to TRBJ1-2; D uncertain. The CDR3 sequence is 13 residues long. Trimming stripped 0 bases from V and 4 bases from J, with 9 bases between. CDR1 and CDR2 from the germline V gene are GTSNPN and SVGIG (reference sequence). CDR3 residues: CAWSVRLAYGYTF. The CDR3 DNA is TGTGCCTGGAGTGTCCGGCTGGCCTATGGCTACACCTTC.

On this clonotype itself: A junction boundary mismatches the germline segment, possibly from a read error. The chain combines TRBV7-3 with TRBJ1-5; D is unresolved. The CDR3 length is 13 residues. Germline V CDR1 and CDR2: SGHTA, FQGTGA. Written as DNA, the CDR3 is TGTGCCAGCAGCCTAAACTGCAATCAGCTCCAGCATTTT. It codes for CASSLNCNQLQHF.

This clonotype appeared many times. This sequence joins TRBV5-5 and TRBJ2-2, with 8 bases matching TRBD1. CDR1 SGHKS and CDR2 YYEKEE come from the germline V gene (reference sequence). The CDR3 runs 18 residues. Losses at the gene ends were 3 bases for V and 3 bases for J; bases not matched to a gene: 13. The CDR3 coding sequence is TGTGCCAGCAGCTCACCCCTGCAGGACAGGGAATACACCGGGGAGCTGTTTTTT. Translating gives CASSSPLQDREYTGELFF. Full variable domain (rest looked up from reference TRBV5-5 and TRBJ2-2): DAGVTQSPTHLIKTRGQQVTLRCSPISGHKSVSWYQQVLGQGPQFIFQYYEKEERGRGNFPDRFSARQFPNYSSELNVNALLLGDSALYLCASSSPLQDREYTGELFFGEGSRLTVL.

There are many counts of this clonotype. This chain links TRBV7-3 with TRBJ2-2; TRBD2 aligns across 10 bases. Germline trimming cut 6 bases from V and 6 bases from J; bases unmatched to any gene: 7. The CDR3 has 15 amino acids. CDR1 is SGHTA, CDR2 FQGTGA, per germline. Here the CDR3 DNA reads TGTGCCAGCAGAAGCGGGGGGGACAGGTCCGGGGAGCTGTTTTTT. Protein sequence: CASRSGGDRSGELFF.

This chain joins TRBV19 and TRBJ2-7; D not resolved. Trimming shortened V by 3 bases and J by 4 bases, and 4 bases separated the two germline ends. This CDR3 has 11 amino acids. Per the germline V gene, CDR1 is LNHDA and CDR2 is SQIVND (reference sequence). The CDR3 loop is CASSIGYEQYF. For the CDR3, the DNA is TGTGCCAGTAGTATCGGGTACGAGCAGTACTTC.

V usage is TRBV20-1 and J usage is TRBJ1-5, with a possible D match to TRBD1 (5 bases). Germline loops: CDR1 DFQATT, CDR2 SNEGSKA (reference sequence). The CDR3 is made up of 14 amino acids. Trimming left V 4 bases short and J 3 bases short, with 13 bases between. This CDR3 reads CSATEGTVNQPQHF. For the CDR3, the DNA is TGCAGTGCTACCGAGGGGACGGTCAATCAGCCCCAGCATTTT.